These 26 T cell receptor beta chains were all obtained from the same sample, sequenced in a study of cytomegalovirus exposure and HLA in healthy donors. 13 Jbeta primers and 60 Vbeta primers were used for the PCR. Profiling relied on immunoSEQ multiplex PCR, and the TCRdb table lists in-frame clones only, not all of them. The table includes more than 150,000 clones, roughly 85% detected once. Sequencing was performed on PBMCs. All receptors come from a man aged 18 to 30 in good health and CMV-seropositive.

J is TRBJ2-7 and V is TRBV18; 13 bases align to TRBD2. Trimming at V came to 6 bases and at J to 0 bases, leaving 8 bases not matched to a gene. Germline V gene data show CDR1 as KGHSH and CDR2 as LQKENI. The CDR3 is 17 amino acids. This CDR3 is CASSLGLAGVRSYEQYF. The CDR3 DNA reads as TGTGCCAGCTCCCTCGGACTAGCGGGGGTCCGCTCCTACGAGCAGTACTTC.

By share, this clone ranks as large. The rearrangement uses TRBV7-9 and TRBJ2-3; the D gene is possibly TRBD2 (6 bases). This CDR3 region has 16 residues. The germline V gene encodes CDR1 SEHNR and CDR2 FQNEAQ (reference sequence). V was trimmed by 4 bases and J by 7 bases, leaving 21 bases between them. This CDR3 is CASSSPGTLATNTQYF. DNA for the CDR3: TGTGCCAGCAGCTCCCCCGGGACTTTGGCGACAAATACGCAGTATTTT.

The table lists this clone with a few counts. The DNA of the CDR3 is TGTGCCAGCAGCCCCCCCGGTAGCAGCAATCAGCCCCAGCATTTT. It codes for CASSPPGSSNQPQHF. The chain employs TRBV7-9 and TRBJ1-5, with D unresolved. Per the germline V gene, CDR1 is SEHNR and CDR2 is FQNEAQ (reference sequence). This CDR3 is 15 amino acids long. Trimming removed 5 bases at V and 1 base at J, with 12 bases between.

The rearrangement joins TRBV2 to TRBJ2-7; 8 positions agree with TRBD2. V was clipped by 4 bases and J by 5 bases; unmatched bases: 22. The germline gives CDR1 SNHLY, CDR2 FYNNEI. This CDR3 has 19 residues. The CDR3: CASSGLPRVSGEVRDEQYF. The CDR3 DNA reads TGTGCCAGCAGTGGCCTACCACGGGTTAGCGGGGAGGTTAGGGACGAGCAGTACTTC.

This chain links TRBV9 with TRBJ2-5, with 11 nucleotides matching TRBD1. Unmatched junction bases numbered 5, after V lost 0 bases and J lost 1 base. The CDR3 runs to 17 residues. Germline V CDR1 and CDR2: SGDLS, YYNGEE. CDR3 in amino acids: CASSVDPGTGGQETQYF. CDR3 sequence (DNA): TGTGCCAGCAGCGTAGATCCTGGGACAGGGGGCCAAGAGACCCAGTACTTC.

Here the CDR3 DNA reads TGTGCCAGCAGCTACCACAAACCCCAAGGACAATTCTGGGGACTCGTGAACACTGAAGCTTTCTTT. Its translation is CASSYHKPQGQFWGLVNTEAFF. V is TRBV14 and J is TRBJ1-1, with a weak D call TRBD1 (5 bases). V was shortened by 5 bases and J by 0 bases, with 34 bases between the two germline ends. This CDR3 region has 22 residues. Germline CDR1 and CDR2: SGHDN and FVKESK.

The V gene is TRBV6-5, the J gene TRBJ2-5; 7 bases match TRBD1. The J call may be faulty, since TRBJ2-7 better matches the DNA end. This CDR3 region has 14 residues. CDR1 and CDR2 from the germline V gene are MNHEY and SVGAGI. In DNA form, the CDR3 reads TGTGCCAGCCGAAAACCGGGACAGAGCTACGAGCAGTACTTC. Translated: CASRKPGQSYEQYF.

This chain connects TRBV4-1 to TRBJ1-2, with D unresolved. Germline-derived CDR1 and CDR2 are MGHRA and YSYEKL. V was clipped by 0 bases and J by 8 bases, with 10 bases between them. This CDR3 has 13 amino acids. CDR3 bases: TGCGCCAGCAGCCAAGATCCGGTTTTAGGCTACACCTTC. This gives the protein CASSQDPVLGYTF.

The V call is TRBV18, the J call TRBJ1-5; no reliable D call. Trimming removed 1 base from V and 5 bases from J, with 9 bases in between. The germline V gene has CDR1 KGHSH and CDR2 LQKENI. The CDR3 runs 14 residues. Here the CDR3 reads CASSPLLSDQPQHF. CDR3 nucleotide sequence: TGTGCCAGCTCACCACTTCTTTCCGATCAGCCCCAGCATTTT.

This sequence joins TRBV28 and TRBJ1-1, with 12 positions matching TRBD1. After removal of 7 bases from V and 8 bases from J, the junction contained 11 bases not matched to a gene. The germline V gene has CDR1 MDHEN and CDR2 SYDVKM. CDR3 size: 15 residues. Here the CDR3 DNA reads TGTGCCAGCATCGCCCCGGGACAGGGGGCGCCCGAAGCTTTCTTT. Residues: CASIAPGQGAPEAFF.

The chain uses TRBV18 and TRBJ1-2; D unresolved. The ends were cut back, 1 base at V and 1 base at J, with 25 bases in the middle. The CDR3 is 20 residues long. Germline CDR1 and CDR2: KGHSH and LQKENI. CDR3 nucleotide sequence: TGTGCCAGCTCACCACTATCCCACCCCCCTGGGCAGCCCATTAACTATGGCTACACCTTC. This sequence encodes CASSPLSHPPGQPINYGYTF.

This clone has only a few counts. J is TRBJ2-3 and V is TRBV6-5; no definite D call. The V gene lost 4 bases and the J gene lost 9 bases, with 14 bases spanning the gap. This CDR3 has 13 residues. Germline V gives CDR1 MNHEY, CDR2 SVGAGI. CDR3 nucleotides: TGTGCCAGCAGTTCCACCTCTCGCGCGACGCAGTATTTT. Amino acid sequence: CASSSTSRATQYF.

The chain couples TRBV5-4 to TRBJ1-1; TRBD1 aligns across 9 bases. The CDR3 runs to 15 residues. Trimming cost V 4 bases and J 5 bases; bases outside gene matches: 9. Germline CDR1 SGHNT, CDR2 YYREEE (reference sequence). CDR3 DNA sequence: TGTGCCAGCAGCAGCATCGGACAGGGGACAACTGAAGCTTTCTTT. Amino acid sequence: CASSSIGQGTTEAFF.

This clone has a single count. The chain joins TRBV10-1 to TRBJ2-7, with D unclear. Germline CDR1 is WNHNN and CDR2 is SYGVQD (reference sequence). CDR3 length: 11 residues. V was trimmed by 3 bases and J by 3 bases, leaving 3 bases between them. CDR3 DNA: TGCGCCAGCAGTGATCTCTACGAGCAGTACTTC. Translating gives CASSDLYEQYF.

The rearrangement uses TRBV19 and TRBJ1-6; no reliable D call. Germline V gene lookup returns CDR1 LNHDA and CDR2 SQIVND (reference sequence). Trimming shortened V by 1 base and J by 0 bases, and 10 bases separated the two germline ends. The CDR3 runs to 17 residues. The DNA of the CDR3 is TGTGCCAGTAGTATAGGGGAGCGGAGCTCCTATAATTCACCCCTCCACTTT. Translating it yields CASSIGERSSYNSPLHF.

J is TRBJ2-5 and V is TRBV6-6; no clear D gene. The J call may be faulty, since TRBJ2-7 better matches the DNA end. The CDR3 sequence is 14 residues long. Germline lookup yields CDR1 MNHNY and CDR2 SVGAGI (reference sequence). The CDR3 reads CASSQRDLSYEQYF. The CDR3, as DNA: TGTGCCAGCAGTCAAAGAGATTTGTCCTACGAGCAGTACTTC.

This chain uses TRBV9 with TRBJ1-1; 9 bases are a match to TRBD1. The CDR3 runs 16 residues. Trimming cost V 0 bases and J 4 bases; bases outside gene matches: 7. CDR1 and CDR2 from the germline V gene are SGDLS and YYNGEE. CDR3 nucleotides: TGTGCCAGCAGCGTAGGGGGCCAGGACAGGGGCACTGAAGCTTTCTTT. Its translation is CASSVGGQDRGTEAFF.

The genes are TRBV6-1 and TRBJ2-3; 7 bases are a match to TRBD1. Germline loops: CDR1 MNHNS, CDR2 SASEGT. Germline trimming cut 6 bases from V and 2 bases from J; bases unmatched to any gene: 8. This CDR3 spans 15 amino acids. CDR3 in amino acids: CASRKGAEFTDTQYF. CDR3 coding DNA: TGTGCCAGCAGAAAGGGGGCGGAGTTCACAGATACGCAGTATTTT.

The chain links TRBV27 to TRBJ2-5, with 9 bases matching TRBD1. The germline V gene has CDR1 MNHEY and CDR2 SMNVEV (reference sequence). The V gene end was trimmed by 2 bases and the J gene end by 5 bases; junction bases not matched to a gene: 6. The CDR3 length is 15 residues. CDR3 sequence: CASSLGTGSAETQYF. The CDR3 DNA sequence: TGTGCCAGCAGTTTAGGGACAGGGTCCGCGGAGACCCAGTACTTC.

Only a few counts were recorded for this clone. The chain employs TRBV2 and TRBJ1-5; tentatively, D is TRBD1 (6 bases). Germline values: CDR1 SNHLY, CDR2 FYNNEI. V dropped 1 base and J dropped 3 bases, with 13 bases sitting between them. This CDR3 spans 16 amino acids. The CDR3 reads CASSEVTGPSNQPQHF. In DNA, the CDR3 is TGTGCCAGCAGTGAAGTCACAGGGCCATCCAATCAGCCCCAGCATTTT. The whole variable domain, filled in from reference TRBV2 and TRBJ1-5, reads EPEVTQTPSHQVTQMGQEVILRCVPISNHLYFYWYRQILGQKVEFLVSFYNNEISEKSEIFDDQFSVERPDGSNFTLKIRSTKLEDSAMYFCASSEVTGPSNQPQHFGDGTRLSIL.

The J gene is TRBJ1-5, the V gene TRBV23-1, with D maybe TRBD1 (6 bases). TRBV23-1 is an ORF; its function is uncertain. V was cut by 4 bases and J by 0 bases, with 19 bases left in between. This CDR3 contains 18 residues. CDR3 bases: TGCGCCAGCAGTCCCCCCAAACAGGGTGCTTATAGCAATCAGCCCCAGCATTTT. This gives the protein CASSPPKQGAYSNQPQHF.

The chain recombines TRBV7-2 with TRBJ1-1; D may be TRBD1 (5 bases). V lost 4 bases and J lost 6, with 12 bases in between. This CDR3 has 13 amino acids. In germline, CDR1 is SGHTA, CDR2 FQGNSA. CDR3 DNA: TGTGCCAGCAGCTCCTACACAGGCCCTGAAGCTTTCTTT. Residues: CASSSYTGPEAFF.

The gene calls are TRBV7-2 and TRBJ2-5, with 10 bases identical to TRBD2. V was clipped by 7 bases and J by 5 bases; unmatched bases: 10. Germline CDR1 is SGHTA and CDR2 is FQGNSA. This CDR3 has 15 residues. The CDR3 sequence: CASTPAGGLFETQYF. The CDR3 region has the DNA TGTGCCAGCACCCCAGCGGGGGGGCTCTTCGAGACCCAGTACTTC.

The chain links TRBV10-3 to TRBJ2-7; TRBD1 aligns across 7 bases. The V gene end was trimmed by 11 bases and the J gene end by 1 base; junction bases not matched to a gene: 11. This CDR3 has 14 residues. In germline, CDR1 is ENHRY, CDR2 SYGVKD. Here the CDR3 reads CAATGTASSYEQYF. CDR3 DNA: TGTGCCGCAACCGGGACAGCTTCTTCCTACGAGCAGTACTTC.

This chain joins TRBV5-1 and TRBJ2-7; TRBD1 matches 7 bases. V gave up 4 bases and J gave up 1 base; unmatched junction bases: 8. Per the germline V gene, CDR1 is SGHRS and CDR2 is YFSETQ. This CDR3 has 15 amino acids. Here the CDR3 reads CASSASGTASYEQYF. In DNA form, the CDR3 reads TGCGCCAGCAGCGCCTCCGGGACAGCGTCCTACGAGCAGTACTTC.

This clone came up once. The chain employs TRBV9 and TRBJ2-7, with 7 positions matching TRBD1. The CDR3 contains 16 residues. Germline loops: CDR1 SGDLS, CDR2 YYNGEE. With V trimmed by 3 bases and J by 6 bases, 15 bases remained unmatched. The CDR3: CASSANDRAHFGEQYF. DNA for the CDR3: TGTGCCAGCAGCGCCAATGACAGGGCTCATTTCGGCGAGCAGTACTTC.